This section outlines one T cell receptor beta chain sequence together with its context. The sample is drawn from a study of blood T cell repertoires in COVID-19. Study details: Acute-phase and convalescent COVID-19 samples originated in the United States, Italy and Spain. Sample material is recorded as cDNA or gDNA derived from T cells, B-cell-depleted T cells, or PBMCs.

As handled by the study authors: Estimation of nucleated cell counts relied on the amplification of reference gene primers. The protocol was immunoSEQ multiplex PCR, while the TCRdb copy is restricted to in-frame clones and leaves out a portion. That table is the source of V, J and clone size, and D and trimming were worked out from the DNA. The table has some 170,000 clones, over 80% seen once; the top ten hold 8% to 9.5%. This CDR3 is 13 amino acids long. Trimming removed 9 bases from V and 4 bases from J, with 10 bases in between. Germline V lookup: CDR1 LNHDA, CDR2 SQIVND (reference sequence). The receptor comes from a woman over 75 with active or convalescent COVID-19. Specimen: peripheral blood. This chain links TRBV19 with TRBJ1-6; the D gene is possibly TRBD1 (6 bases). CDR3 protein: CASRGSYNSPLHF. The CDR3 DNA follows: TGTGCCAGCAGGGGTTCGTATAATTCACCCCTCCACTTT.